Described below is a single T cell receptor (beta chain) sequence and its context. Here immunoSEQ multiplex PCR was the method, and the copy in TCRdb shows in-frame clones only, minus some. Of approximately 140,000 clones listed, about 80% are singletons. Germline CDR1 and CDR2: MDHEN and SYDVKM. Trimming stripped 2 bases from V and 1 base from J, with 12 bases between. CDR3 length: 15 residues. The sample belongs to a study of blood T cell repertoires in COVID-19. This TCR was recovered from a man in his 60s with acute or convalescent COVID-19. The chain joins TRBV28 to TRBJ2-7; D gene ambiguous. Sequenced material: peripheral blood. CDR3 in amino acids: CASSLISRGSYEQYF. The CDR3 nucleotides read TGTGCCAGCAGTTTAATTTCAAGAGGTTCCTACGAGCAGTACTTC. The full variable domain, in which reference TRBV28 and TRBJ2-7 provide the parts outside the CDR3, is DVKVTQSSRYLVKRTGEKVFLECVQDMDHENMFWYRQDPGLGLRLIYFSYDVKMKEKGDIPEGYSVSREKKERFSLILESASTNQTSMYLCASSLISRGSYEQYFGPGTRLTVT.